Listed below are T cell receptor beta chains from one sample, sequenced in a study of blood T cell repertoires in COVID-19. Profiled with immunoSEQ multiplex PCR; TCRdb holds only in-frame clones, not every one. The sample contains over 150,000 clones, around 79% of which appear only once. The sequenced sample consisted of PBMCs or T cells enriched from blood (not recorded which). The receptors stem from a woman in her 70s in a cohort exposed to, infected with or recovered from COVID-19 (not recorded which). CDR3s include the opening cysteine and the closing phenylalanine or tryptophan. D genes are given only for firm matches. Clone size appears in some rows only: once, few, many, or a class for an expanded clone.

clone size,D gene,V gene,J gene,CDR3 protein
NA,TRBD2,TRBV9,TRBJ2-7,CASSVSGTSGRAGEQYF
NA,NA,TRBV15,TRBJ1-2,CATSRVGAAPKPGYTF
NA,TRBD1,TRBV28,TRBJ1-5,CAGQGPYSNQPQHF
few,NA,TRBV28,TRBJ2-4,CASSSSSQGYIQYF
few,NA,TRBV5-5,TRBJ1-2,CASSLYAVDYGYTF
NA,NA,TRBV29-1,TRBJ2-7,CSVETNVYEQYF
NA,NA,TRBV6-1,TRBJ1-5,CASSEARRGSYQPQHF
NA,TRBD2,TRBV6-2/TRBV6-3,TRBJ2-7,CASSYLGTTNSYEQYF
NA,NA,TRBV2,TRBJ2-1,CASSEYQSYNEQFF
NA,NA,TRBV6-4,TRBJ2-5,CASSVATGETQYF
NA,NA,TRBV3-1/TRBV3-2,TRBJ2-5,CASSQVRETQYF
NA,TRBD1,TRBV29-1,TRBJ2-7,CSVGTGTDQQYF
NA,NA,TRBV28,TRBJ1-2,CASSLVPERGYGYTF
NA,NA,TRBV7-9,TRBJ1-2,CASSLGPYGYTF
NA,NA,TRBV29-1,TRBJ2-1,CSVSIPWGRGNNEQFF
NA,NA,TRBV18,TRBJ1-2,CASSPGYGYTF
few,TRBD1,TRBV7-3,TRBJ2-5,CASSSGTGAETQYF
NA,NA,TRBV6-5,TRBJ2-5,CASANNIGGKETQYF
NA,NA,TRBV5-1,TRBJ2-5,CASSLGVVQETQYF
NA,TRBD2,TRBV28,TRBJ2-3,CASSFPGTSGEGSTDTQYF
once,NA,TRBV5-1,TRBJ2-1,CASSWGEGFNEQFF